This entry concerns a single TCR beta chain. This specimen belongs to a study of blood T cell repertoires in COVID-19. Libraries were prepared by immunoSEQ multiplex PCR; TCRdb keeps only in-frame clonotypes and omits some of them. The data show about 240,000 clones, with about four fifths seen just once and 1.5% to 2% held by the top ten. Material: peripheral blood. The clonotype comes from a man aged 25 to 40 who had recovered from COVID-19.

The CDR3 here is CASSPGTLQETQYF. CDR3 coding DNA: TGTGCCAGCAGCCCCGGGACTCTCCAAGAGACCCAGTACTTC. V is TRBV6-5 and J is TRBJ2-5; tentatively, D is TRBD2 (6 bases). The V gene's germline CDR1 is MNHEY and CDR2 SVGAGI. Trimming removed 6 bases at V and 1 base at J, with 12 bases between. The CDR3 loop spans 14 amino acids.